These 3 T cell receptor beta chains share one sample of origin, sequenced in a study of control samples from healthy donors and cancer patients. Using immunoSEQ multiplex PCR, the repertoire was profiled, and TCRdb retains in-frame clones only, with some absent. The sample consists of almost 85,000 clones, 90% to 95% of them appearing once. The sample was blood. The receptors derive from a woman younger than 35 in good health.

The gene calls are TRBV7-9 and TRBJ1-4, with 9 bases lining up with TRBD1. Losses at the gene ends were 3 bases for V and 0 bases for J; bases not matched to a gene: 5. Germline V CDR1 and CDR2: SEHNR, FQNEAQ (reference sequence). This CDR3 contains 17 residues. The CDR3 region is CASSFRDRVSTNEKLFF. The CDR3 DNA reads TGTGCCAGCAGCTTCCGGGACAGGGTTTCAACTAATGAAAAACTGTTTTTT.

CDR3 in DNA: TGTGCCAGCTCCAGGAAAGTGAACACCGGGGAGCTGTTTTTT. Translated, it gives CASSRKVNTGELFF. The chain joins TRBV6-5 to TRBJ2-2; D unresolved. V was pared by 8 bases and J by 1 base, with 11 bases between. CDR1 MNHEY and CDR2 SVGAGI come from the germline V gene. This CDR3 region has 14 residues.

The sample holds a few counts of this clone. This chain joins TRBV28 and TRBJ2-7; maybe TRBD1 (5 bases). Germline V gene lookup returns CDR1 MDHEN and CDR2 SYDVKM. V lost 7 bases and J 0 bases, leaving 13 bases between the germline ends. The CDR3 runs to 14 residues. CDR3 in DNA: TGTGCCAGCACTCATCAGGACAACTCCTACGAGCAGTACTTC. This translates into CASTHQDNSYEQYF.